A single sample is the source of the 32 T cell receptor beta chains below, sequenced in a study of human thymus T cells. Thymic material originated from resections removed in the course of corrective heart surgery. This table comes from immunoSEQ multiplex PCR, and its TCRdb copy is limited to in-frame clones, with some not included. The sample consists of 120,000 or so clones, around 96% of them appearing once. Sequencing input: thymus tissue. The receptors stem from a boy under two years old with a congenital heart defect but otherwise immunologically healthy.

V gene TRBV7-2 combines with J gene TRBJ2-1, with D perhaps TRBD1 (5 bases). Germline CDR1 SGHTA, CDR2 FQGNSA. V was shortened by 3 bases and J by 9 bases, with 9 bases between the two germline ends. The CDR3 sequence is 12 residues long. The CDR3 sequence is CASSLGRCEQFF. The CDR3 DNA sequence: TGTGCCAGCAGCTTGGGGCGGTGTGAGCAGTTCTTC.

The chain combines TRBV9 with TRBJ2-3; 10 bases are a match to TRBD2. The V gene end was trimmed by 1 base and the J gene end by 2 bases; junction bases not matched to a gene: 13. Looked up from germline, CDR1 is SGDLS and CDR2 is YYNGEE. CDR3 length equals 19 residues. The CDR3 loop is CASSVSHPSSGGTTDTQYF. For the CDR3, the DNA is TGTGCCAGCAGCGTATCCCACCCCTCTAGCGGGGGAACCACAGATACGCAGTATTTT.

V gene TRBV7-2 combines with J gene TRBJ1-2; 7 bases are shared with TRBD1. This CDR3 is 15 amino acids long. J lost 3 bases, V lost 5 bases, and 9 bases had no gene match. Germline CDR1 is SGHTA and CDR2 is FQGNSA. The CDR3 DNA is TGTGCCAGCAGCAAACGAACAGGGGCCTACTATGGCTACACCTTC. It yields the protein CASSKRTGAYYGYTF.

The chain couples TRBV30 to TRBJ2-2; perhaps D is TRBD1 or TRBD2 (5 bases each). Germline CDR1 GTSNPN, CDR2 SVGIG (reference sequence). Trimming took 0 bases from V and 3 from J, leaving 23 bases between them. The CDR3 length is 19 residues. The CDR3 region is CAWSVSPPRGLTDTGELFF. The CDR3 DNA reads as TGTGCCTGGAGTGTAAGCCCGCCGAGGGGTCTGACCGACACCGGGGAGCTGTTTTTT.

The gene calls are TRBV4-2 and TRBJ2-7; D remains ambiguous. Germline-derived CDR1 and CDR2 are LGHNA and YNFKEQ. The CDR3 is made up of 15 amino acids. The V gene lost 4 bases and the J gene lost 2 bases, with 15 bases spanning the gap. The CDR3: CASSPRHVFTYEQYF. CDR3 coding DNA: TGTGCCAGCAGCCCCCGACACGTTTTCACCTACGAGCAGTACTTC.

In this sample, this clone turned up once. V is TRBV5-8 and J is TRBJ1-5; D not resolved. CDR3 length equals 14 residues. CDR1 is SGHTS and CDR2 is YDEGEE in the germline V gene. The V gene lost 0 bases and the J gene lost 6 bases, with 10 bases spanning the gap. Written as DNA, the CDR3 is TGTGCCAGCAGCTTGGGAACCTGGGGTCAGCCCCAGCATTTT. Its protein product is CASSLGTWGQPQHF.

This rearrangement joins TRBV7-2 to TRBJ1-2; 9 nucleotides line up with TRBD1. The ends lost 3 bases at V and 6 bases at J; junction bases unmatched: 11. The CDR3 loop spans 16 amino acids. The germline CDR1 and CDR2 sequences are SGHTA and FQGNSA. This CDR3 reads CASSLGPGTGNDGYTF. CDR3 bases: TGTGCCAGCAGCTTGGGTCCCGGGACAGGGAACGATGGCTACACCTTC.

This rearrangement joins TRBV20-1 to TRBJ1-5; no clear D gene. Per germline, CDR1 DFQATT and CDR2 SNEGSKA (reference sequence). V lost 3 bases to trimming and J lost 11 bases, with 11 bases between them. The CDR3 is 11 residues long. The DNA of the CDR3 is TGCAGTGCTAGCAATAGGTATGCCCAGCATTTT. Translated, it gives CSASNRYAQHF.

This chain uses TRBV6-1 with TRBJ1-2; D is perhaps TRBD1 (5 bases). Trimming shortened V by 1 base and J by 2 bases, and 5 bases separated the two germline ends. This CDR3 has 13 amino acids. Germline CDR1 MNHNS, CDR2 SASEGT. The CDR3 DNA is TGTGCCAGCAGTGAAGGACAGAACTATGGCTACACCTTC. Amino acids: CASSEGQNYGYTF.

A single count supports this clone. The chain combines TRBV4-2 with TRBJ1-4, with D unresolved. V was trimmed by 1 base and J by 0 bases, leaving 9 bases between them. From germline, CDR1 is LGHNA and CDR2 YNFKEQ. The CDR3 is made up of 16 amino acids. CDR3 nucleotide sequence: TGTGCCAGCAGCCAAGGTATAAGGGCAACTAATGAAAAACTGTTTTTT. Residues: CASSQGIRATNEKLFF.

The V gene is TRBV5-1, the J gene TRBJ1-6; 7 positions match TRBD1. The ends lost 2 bases at V and 0 bases at J; junction bases unmatched: 8. Germline CDR1 reads SGHRS; CDR2 reads YFSETQ. This CDR3 region has 18 residues. Here the CDR3 DNA reads TGCGCCAGCAGCTTACAACCGGGACAGAGCTCCTATAATTCACCCCTCCACTTT. It codes for CASSLQPGQSSYNSPLHF.

The chain uses TRBV7-8 and TRBJ2-5; 8 nucleotides align to TRBD1. The V gene's germline CDR1 is SGHVS and CDR2 FQNEAQ. The J segment lost 5 bases and the V segment lost 1 base, leaving 9 bases of the junction unmatched. The CDR3 sequence is 16 residues long. The DNA for the CDR3 is TGTGCCAGCAGCTTAGGTGCAGGGGGCGCAAGGGAGACCCAGTACTTC. Encoded protein: CASSLGAGGARETQYF. Together with reference TRBV7-8 and TRBJ2-5, the CDR3 gives the full variable domain: GAGVSQSPRYKVAKRGQDVALRCDPISGHVSLFWYQQALGQGPEFLTYFQNEAQLDKSGLPSDRFFAERPEGSVSTLKIQRTQQEDSAVYLCASSLGAGGARETQYFGPGTRLLVL.

This clone was recorded a few times. J is TRBJ2-2 and V is TRBV9; D remains ambiguous. The V end lost 0 bases, the J end lost 6 bases, and 9 bases lay between the germline ends. The CDR3 spans 14 residues. Germline CDR1 and CDR2: SGDLS and YYNGEE. CDR3 in amino acids: CASSVEGLAGELFF. The DNA of the CDR3 is TGTGCCAGCAGCGTAGAGGGTTTGGCCGGGGAGCTGTTTTTT.

The chain uses TRBV4-1 and TRBJ1-3; D is unresolved. There are 15 residues in the CDR3. Trimming cost V 0 bases and J 0 bases, with 6 bases left between them. Germline loops: CDR1 MGHRA, CDR2 YSYEKL. The CDR3 bases are TGCGCCAGCAGCCAAGATGATTTCTCTGGAAACACCATATATTTT. Its translation: CASSQDDFSGNTIYF.

The rearrangement joins TRBV19 to TRBJ1-5, with D possibly matching TRBD1 (5 bases). CDR3 length: 11 residues. Germline V CDR1 and CDR2: LNHDA, SQIVND (reference sequence). V dropped 7 bases and J dropped 12 bases, with 13 bases sitting between them. DNA for the CDR3: TGTGCCAGTACCCTCGGACAAGTCCAGCATTTT. Translated, it gives CASTLGQVQHF.

This chain joins TRBV28 and TRBJ2-5, with D perhaps assigned TRBD1 or TRBD2 (6 bases each). The CDR3 contains 15 residues. Trimming removed 1 base from V and 1 base from J, with 10 bases in between. Germline CDR1 and CDR2: MDHEN and SYDVKM. CDR3 residues: CASSLYGGPQETQYF. CDR3 nucleotides: TGTGCCAGCAGTTTATATGGGGGGCCCCAAGAGACCCAGTACTTC.

The J gene is TRBJ1-2, the V gene TRBV7-9; D is undetermined. CDR3 length equals 14 residues. The germline V gene has CDR1 SEHNR and CDR2 FQNEAQ (reference sequence). The germline V and J ends were trimmed by 1 base and 6 bases, with 12 bases remaining between them. CDR3 region: CASSLVGPWDGYTF. Written as DNA, the CDR3 is TGTGCCAGCAGCTTAGTCGGACCTTGGGATGGCTACACCTTC.

The rearrangement uses TRBV15 and TRBJ2-7; D possibly corresponds to TRBD2 (5 bases). Germline V gene data show CDR1 as LNHNV and CDR2 as YYDKDF (reference sequence). The CDR3 runs 15 residues. The V gene lost 4 bases and the J gene lost 3 bases, with 16 bases spanning the gap. The CDR3 loop is CATSTLRRQCYEQYF. CDR3 coding DNA: TGTGCCACCAGCACCCTCAGGAGGCAGTGCTACGAGCAGTACTTC.

V usage is TRBV5-4 and J usage is TRBJ1-2; a possible D gene is TRBD1 (6 bases). Per the germline V gene, CDR1 is SGHNT and CDR2 is YYREEE (reference sequence). The CDR3 is 16 residues long. V lost 4 bases to trimming and J lost 2 bases, with 18 bases between them. Written as DNA, the CDR3 is TGTGCCAGCAGCCCCACATCTGGGACATTAAACTATGGCTACACCTTC. As protein: CASSPTSGTLNYGYTF.

V usage is TRBV10-2 and J usage is TRBJ2-1; the D gene is possibly TRBD1 (5 bases). The germline CDR1 and CDR2 sequences are WSHSY and SAAADI. The CDR3 sequence is 15 residues long. V lost 5 bases and J 2 bases, leaving 13 bases between the germline ends. The CDR3 protein is CASSSGGAPYNEQFF. The CDR3 coding sequence is TGCGCCAGCAGTTCCGGTGGGGCCCCCTACAATGAGCAGTTCTTC.

The V and J genes are TRBV19 and TRBJ2-7, with D possibly matching TRBD2 (5 bases). The CDR3 runs to 16 residues. V was shortened by 5 bases and J by 3 bases, with 20 bases between the two germline ends. The germline V gene encodes CDR1 LNHDA and CDR2 SQIVND (reference sequence). The CDR3 sequence: CASSHRALAGHYEQYF. Written as DNA, the CDR3 is TGTGCCAGTAGTCACCGGGCCCTAGCTGGGCACTACGAGCAGTACTTC.

CDR3 sequence: CSAYPGGEQYF. DNA for the CDR3: TGCAGTGCTTACCCAGGGGGCGAGCAGTACTTC. The rearrangement links TRBV20-1 to TRBJ2-7; 7 nucleotides match TRBD1. The CDR3 is 11 residues long. Germline lookup yields CDR1 DFQATT and CDR2 SNEGSKA (reference sequence). Trimming at V came to 5 bases and at J to 6 bases, leaving 4 bases not matched to a gene.

This clone came up once. The rearrangement links TRBV19 to TRBJ1-2, with a weak D call TRBD1 (6 bases). Trimming took off 8 bases at V and 5 bases at J, with 12 bases between the two ends. There are 12 residues in the CDR3. Germline-derived CDR1 and CDR2 are LNHDA and SQIVND (reference sequence). DNA of the CDR3: TGTGCCAGTCGGGACAAGGTATATGGCTACACCTTC. It yields the protein CASRDKVYGYTF.

The chain employs TRBV4-2 and TRBJ2-3, with a possible D match to TRBD2 (5 bases). Germline CDR1 and CDR2: LGHNA and YNFKEQ. CDR3 length: 15 amino acids. The germline V and J ends were trimmed by 2 bases and 5 bases, with 14 bases remaining between them. The DNA of the CDR3 is TGTGCCAGCAGCCAACCGGGGTCCTCCCAAGATACGCAGTATTTT. Translating gives CASSQPGSSQDTQYF.

The chain carries TRBV2 and TRBJ2-2, with 10 bases matching TRBD2. CDR3 length: 18 amino acids. The junction had 14 bases not matched to a gene; V was cut back by 7 bases and J by 3 bases. The V gene's germline CDR1 is SNHLY and CDR2 FYNNEI. As DNA, the CDR3 is TGTGCCAGCAACGCGGGGCTGTTAGCGGGGGGCGACACCGGGGAGCTGTTTTTT. Amino acids: CASNAGLLAGGDTGELFF.

The chain is built from TRBV29-1 and TRBJ2-7; a weak D match, TRBD2 (5 bases). Trimming removed 5 bases at V and 3 bases at J, with 8 bases between. The CDR3 has 11 amino acids. Germline V CDR1 and CDR2: SQVTM, ANQGSEA. The CDR3, as DNA: TGCAGCGTTCGGGGAATCTACGAGCAGTACTTC. Its translation: CSVRGIYEQYF.

This clone came up once. V usage is TRBV5-5 and J usage is TRBJ2-1; D not certain. Deletions cut 2 bases from V and 3 bases from J, with 27 bases between. CDR3 length: 20 amino acids. CDR1 and CDR2 from the germline V gene are SGHKS and YYEKEE (reference sequence). The CDR3 DNA is TGTGCCAGCAGCTTTTTGCCCGATTCGCGAGTGGGCCGCCTCTACAATGAGCAGTTCTTC. It yields the protein CASSFLPDSRVGRLYNEQFF.

The chain employs TRBV5-6 and TRBJ2-2; 9 bases agree with TRBD2. Germline loops: CDR1 SGHDT, CDR2 YYEEEE. The CDR3 covers 18 residues. Trimming at V came to 4 bases and at J to 5 bases, leaving 15 bases not matched to a gene. CDR3 nucleotides: TGTGCCAGCAGCCCCCAGGGGCGGGGGGGCCTTCGGACCGGGGAGCTGTTTTTT. Protein product: CASSPQGRGGLRTGELFF.

The chain carries TRBV18 and TRBJ2-7, with D unclear. Between the trimmed V and J ends, which lost 0 bases and 3 bases, there was a span of 15 bases. Germline CDR1 and CDR2: KGHSH and LQKENI. This CDR3 has 16 amino acids. The CDR3 is CASSPPALSHYYEQYF. The CDR3 bases are TGTGCCAGCTCACCACCCGCTTTGTCCCACTACTACGAGCAGTACTTC.

Only one count was recorded for this clone. The chain joins TRBV5-1 to TRBJ1-2; maybe TRBD1 (5 bases). The germline CDR1 and CDR2 sequences are SGHRS and YFSETQ. This CDR3 comprises 18 residues. V shed 0 bases and J shed 0 bases, with 18 bases lying between them. The CDR3 reads CASSLVPPGGGANYGYTF. The CDR3 DNA follows: TGCGCCAGCAGCTTGGTCCCCCCTGGGGGGGGAGCTAACTATGGCTACACCTTC.

V gene TRBV9 combines with J gene TRBJ2-5, with D unresolved. V lost 4 bases, J lost 5 bases, and 21 bases lay in between. The CDR3 runs to 16 residues. Germline assignment: CDR1 SGDLS and CDR2 YYNGEE. The CDR3: CASSPNTESEAETQYF. The CDR3 DNA sequence: TGTGCCAGCAGCCCTAACACCGAAAGCGAGGCGGAGACCCAGTACTTC.

The J gene is TRBJ1-1, the V gene TRBV27; D is perhaps TRBD1 (5 bases). The germline V and J ends were trimmed by 2 bases and 6 bases, with 16 bases remaining between them. Germline lookup yields CDR1 MNHEY and CDR2 SMNVEV (reference sequence). This CDR3 has 15 amino acids. In DNA form, the CDR3 reads TGTGCCAGCAGTTTAGAGGGACCCGGGAGGCCTGAAGCTTTCTTT. As protein: CASSLEGPGRPEAFF.